The next 10 T cell receptor beta chains were all read from a single sample in a study of cytomegalovirus exposure and HLA in healthy donors. The PCR ran on 60 Vbeta and 13 Jbeta primers. This table comes from immunoSEQ multiplex PCR, and its TCRdb copy is limited to in-frame clones, with some not included. The data contain fewer than 110,000 clones, 65% to 80% of them seen just once; the ten biggest clones take up roughly 2%. Sequencing used PBMCs. The receptors stem from a woman in her 40s in good health and CMV-seronegative.

V usage is TRBV29-1 and J usage is TRBJ2-1; 7 positions match TRBD2. With 3 bases clipped from V and 1 base from J, the junction kept 0 bases outside the gene matches. The V gene's germline CDR1 is SQVTM and CDR2 ANQGSEA. CDR3 length: 13 residues. The CDR3 bases are TGCAGCGTTGACGGGGGGTCCTACAATGAGCAGTTCTTC. Translating it yields CSVDGGSYNEQFF.

This chain links TRBV7-8 with TRBJ2-5, with TRBD2 matching over 10 bases. V shed 2 bases and J 4 bases; nucleotides not matched to a gene: 7. The length of the CDR3 is 16 residues. Looked up from germline, CDR1 is SGHVS and CDR2 is FQNEAQ. The chain's CDR3 is CASSLTQREGSETQYF. In nucleotides, the CDR3 is TGTGCCAGCAGCTTAACGCAGCGGGAGGGATCAGAGACCCAGTACTTC. The full variable domain, with the rest looked up from reference TRBV7-8 and TRBJ2-5, is GAGVSQSPRYKVAKRGQDVALRCDPISGHVSLFWYQQALGQGPEFLTYFQNEAQLDKSGLPSDRFFAERPEGSVSTLKIQRTQQEDSAVYLCASSLTQREGSETQYFGPGTRLLVL.

This chain connects TRBV7-2 to TRBJ1-2; unclear D gene. Trimming cost V 1 base and J 8 bases, with 17 bases left between them. Per germline, CDR1 SGHTA and CDR2 FQGNSA. The CDR3 runs to 15 residues. DNA for the CDR3: TGTGCCAGCAGCTTAGGGGCTTCGCGGGCCGGGGGCTACACCTTC. This translates into CASSLGASRAGGYTF.

The chain combines TRBV30 with TRBJ2-1; D might be TRBD1 (6 bases). CDR3 length equals 11 residues. V lost 2 bases and J 12 bases, leaving 11 bases between the germline ends. Germline V CDR1 and CDR2: GTSNPN, SVGIG (reference sequence). The CDR3, as DNA: TGTGCCTGGAGTAGAGGGGGTAGGCAGTTCTTC. Translation gives CAWSRGGRQFF.

The chain employs TRBV11-2 and TRBJ1-2; TRBD1 might be the D (5 bases). V dropped 3 bases and J dropped 8 bases, with 10 bases sitting between them. The CDR3 consists of 12 residues. From germline, CDR1 is SGHAT and CDR2 FQNNGV. CDR3 DNA sequence: TGTGCCAGCAGCTTGGCGGGGGAGGGCTACACCTTC. Translating it yields CASSLAGEGYTF.

This clone was seen once. V usage is TRBV5-1 and J usage is TRBJ1-5; 8 bases map to TRBD1. Trimming at V came to 4 bases and at J to 4 bases, leaving 7 bases not matched to a gene. CDR3 length: 15 residues. CDR1 SGHRS and CDR2 YFSETQ come from the germline V gene. This CDR3 reads CASSLTGAPNQPQHF. CDR3 DNA sequence: TGCGCCAGCAGCCTGACAGGGGCCCCGAATCAGCCCCAGCATTTT. The full variable domain, its missing parts supplied by reference TRBV5-1 and TRBJ1-5, is KAGVTQTPRYLIKTRGQQVTLSCSPISGHRSVSWYQQTPGQGLQFLFEYFSETQRNKGNFPGRFSGRQFSNSRSEMNVSTLELGDSALYLCASSLTGAPNQPQHFGDGTRLSIL.

The chain joins TRBV6-5 to TRBJ2-5; perhaps TRBD2 as D (6 bases). The CDR3 covers 12 residues. With 2 bases removed from V and 5 bases from J, the gap between germline ends came to 6 bases. From germline, CDR1 is MNHEY and CDR2 SVGAGI. DNA of the CDR3: TGTGCCAGCAGTTACGGGGGGGAGACCCAGTACTTC. It yields the protein CASSYGGETQYF.

The chain joins TRBV7-8 to TRBJ2-2; a possible D gene is TRBD1 (5 bases). The CDR3 consists of 15 residues. Per germline, CDR1 SGHVS and CDR2 FQNEAQ. Trimming shortened V by 5 bases and J by 8 bases, and 18 bases separated the two germline ends. CDR3 DNA: TGTGCCAGCAGCCAGTCATGGCAGGGTGGTGGGGAGCTGTTTTTT. Its protein is CASSQSWQGGGELFF. Drawing the rest from reference TRBV7-8 and TRBJ2-2, the complete variable domain is GAGVSQSPRYKVAKRGQDVALRCDPISGHVSLFWYQQALGQGPEFLTYFQNEAQLDKSGLPSDRFFAERPEGSVSTLKIQRTQQEDSAVYLCASSQSWQGGGELFFGEGSRLTVL.

This sequence joins TRBV6-6 and TRBJ2-7, with D perhaps matching TRBD2 (5 bases). The CDR3 has 14 residues. Trimming left V 2 bases short and J 3 bases short, with 11 bases between. Germline V gives CDR1 MNHNY, CDR2 SVGAGI (reference sequence). CDR3 sequence (DNA): TGTGCCAGCAGTTACAGAGGCAGCGGCTACGAGCAGTACTTC. Translated: CASSYRGSGYEQYF.

The rearrangement joins TRBV9 to TRBJ2-7, with TRBD2 matching over 9 bases. The junction had 3 bases not matched to a gene; V was cut back by 2 bases and J by 0 bases. The length of the CDR3 is 15 residues. Per germline, CDR1 SGDLS and CDR2 YYNGEE. The CDR3 DNA follows: TGTGCCAGCAGCGTCGGACTAGCGTCCTCCTACGAGCAGTACTTC. Encoded protein: CASSVGLASSYEQYF.